The 12 T cell receptor beta chains below all came from one sample that was sequenced in a study of shared clonotypes between healthy human individuals. CD45RO negativity and positive selection for CCR7 defined naive CD8 cells, a population that excluded terminally differentiated effector memory CD45RA+ cells. Measured with immunoSEQ multiplex PCR; TCRdb has only the in-frame clones, and not every one. The data show over 2 million clones, with around 96% seen just once and 1% to 1.3% held by the top ten. Sequencing used naive CD8+ T cells sorted from blood. The receptor source for this set is a man younger than 35 in good health.

Only a few counts were recorded for this clone. The rearrangement joins TRBV5-6 to TRBJ2-7; no definite D call. Germline-derived CDR1 and CDR2 are SGHDT and YYEEEE. Trimming took off 0 bases at V and 5 bases at J, with 15 bases between the two ends. The CDR3 consists of 15 residues. The CDR3 region is CASSLALVSGHEQYF. The CDR3 DNA reads as TGTGCCAGCAGCTTGGCCCTCGTCTCAGGCCACGAGCAGTACTTC.

This clone appeared a single time. The chain employs TRBV4-1 and TRBJ2-7, with D tentatively TRBD2 (5 bases). CDR3 length equals 16 residues. V lost 0 bases and J 3 bases, leaving 15 bases between the germline ends. Germline lookup yields CDR1 MGHRA and CDR2 YSYEKL. This chain's CDR3 is CASSQEIGNGYYEQYF. In DNA form, the CDR3 reads TGCGCCAGCAGCCAAGAGATCGGGAACGGCTACTACGAGCAGTACTTC.

This clone was observed once. The same CDR3 also results from other DNA sequences found in this sample. The rearrangement uses TRBV6-5 and TRBJ2-7; D unresolved. Germline-derived CDR1 and CDR2 are MNHEY and SVGAGI. V gave up 0 bases and J gave up 7 bases, with 4 bases separating them. CDR3 length: 11 amino acids. Here the CDR3 reads CASSYSHEQYF. The CDR3 region has the DNA TGTGCCAGCAGTTACTCTCATGAGCAGTACTTC.

The V gene is TRBV29-1, the J gene TRBJ1-2; 10 bases match TRBD1. J gave up 2 bases and V 0 bases, and 12 bases lay outside the gene matches. This CDR3 region has 18 residues. Germline assignment: CDR1 SQVTM and CDR2 ANQGSEA. CDR3 protein: CSVEDPNPGTGANYGYTF. The CDR3, as DNA: TGCAGCGTTGAAGACCCTAACCCCGGGACAGGGGCAAACTATGGCTACACCTTC.

The chain links TRBV13 to TRBJ1-4, with D possibly TRBD1 on 6 matching bases. The CDR3 is 14 residues long. Germline V gene sequence: CDR1 PRHDT, CDR2 FYEKMQ (reference sequence). Trimming removed 3 bases from V and 7 bases from J, with 12 bases in between. CDR3 amino acids: CASSFRGSGEKLFF. CDR3 DNA: TGTGCCAGCAGCTTCAGGGGTTCAGGTGAAAAACTGTTTTTT.

This chain connects TRBV27 to TRBJ1-5; D is perhaps TRBD1 (5 bases). Germline V gene lookup returns CDR1 MNHEY and CDR2 SMNVEV (reference sequence). The ends were cut back, 5 bases at V and 5 bases at J, with 19 bases in the middle. The CDR3 runs to 16 residues. DNA of the CDR3: TGTGCCAGCAGTCCACAGTTGGGGGGTTCGGATCAGCCCCAGCATTTT. Translation: CASSPQLGGSDQPQHF.

The genes are TRBV6-1 and TRBJ2-5, with D hard to call. Trimming stripped 2 bases from V and 5 bases from J, with 6 bases between. This CDR3 has 12 amino acids. The germline V gene encodes CDR1 MNHNS and CDR2 SASEGT. The CDR3 DNA reads as TGTGCCAGCAGTGAATATGGGGAGACCCAGTACTTC. Its translation is CASSEYGETQYF.

The chain has TRBV5-8 and TRBJ1-4; 8 bases are a match to TRBD1. The CDR3 contains 15 residues. The V gene end was trimmed by 4 bases and the J gene end by 8 bases; junction bases not matched to a gene: 10. Germline V gene lookup returns CDR1 SGHTS and CDR2 YDEGEE. The CDR3 DNA reads TGTGCCAGCAGCCGGCACCAGGGGGCAGGGGAAAAACTGTTTTTT. Translating gives CASSRHQGAGEKLFF.

This chain uses TRBV10-3 with TRBJ2-7, with D perhaps being TRBD1 or TRBD2 (5 bases each). Germline assignment: CDR1 ENHRY and CDR2 SYGVKD. V was pared by 2 bases and J by 2 bases, with 13 bases between. The CDR3 is made up of 15 amino acids. For the CDR3, the DNA is TGTGCCATCAGTGAGGGGGCGGGCTATGCCTACGAGCAGTACTTC. This encodes CAISEGAGYAYEQYF.

This clone was seen once. V usage is TRBV29-1 and J usage is TRBJ2-1; tentative D call: TRBD1 (5 bases). Germline CDR1 and CDR2: SQVTM and ANQGSEA. This CDR3 contains 16 residues. Trimming took off 6 bases at V and 4 bases at J, with 22 bases between the two ends. The CDR3, as DNA: TGCAGCGTCATCAGGGATTTTAGAGAAGGATACAATGAGCAGTTCTTC. Protein sequence: CSVIRDFREGYNEQFF.

The chain carries TRBV11-2 and TRBJ2-7; 7 bases match TRBD2. CDR3 length: 16 amino acids. CDR1 is SGHAT and CDR2 is FQNNGV in the germline V gene. The J segment lost 5 bases and the V segment lost 5 bases, leaving 15 bases of the junction unmatched. CDR3 residues: CASSPAYGRVAHEQYF. The DNA for the CDR3 is TGTGCCAGCAGCCCCGCTTATGGGAGGGTGGCTCACGAGCAGTACTTC.

About this clone itself: Other nucleotide sequences in the sample specify the same CDR3. The chain couples TRBV27 to TRBJ2-2; no firm D call. The CDR3 has 14 amino acids. Per germline, CDR1 MNHEY and CDR2 SMNVEV (reference sequence). Trimming pared 3 bases from V and 1 base from J, leaving 6 bases between. CDR3 loop: CASSFGLNTGELFF. The CDR3 bases are TGTGCCAGCAGTTTCGGCTTGAACACCGGGGAGCTGTTTTTT.